Many counts were recorded for the clone carrying this T cell receptor (beta chain). Germline V CDR1 and CDR2: SGHDT, YYEEEE. CDR3 length: 14 residues. The V and J ends lost 2 bases and 2 bases respectively, with 10 bases between them. Per the study methods: Clinicopathological groups differed in CDR3, with these differences serving to build a distant-metastasis classifier for papillary thyroid cancer. Through MiXCR, TCRdb re-clonotyped the PCR reads. The V and J calls reflect TCRdb's pipeline rather than the authors' work. Among about 16,000 clones listed, 29% were seen once. Ahead of thyroid surgery, no patient had received treatment of any kind. The sample is drawn from a study of metastatic and nonmetastatic thyroid tumors.

This sequence was found in a male donor with papillary thyroid cancer or a benign thyroid nodule (not recorded which). Some clones in this sample may be carry-over from other donors' samples. V gene TRBV5-6 combines with J gene TRBJ2-5; D possibly corresponds to TRBD2 (6 bases). The sample taken for sequencing was tumor tissue. This chain's CDR3 is CASSLDSGQETQYF. In DNA, the CDR3 is TGTGCCAGCAGCTTAGATAGCGGACAAGAGACCCAGTACTTC.